This T cell receptor (beta chain) was captured in a study of T-cell memory formation after mild COVID-19. Study summary: Each donor largely had its own TCR clusters. General observations from the study: Contracting clones, day 15 to 85, had balanced CD4/CD8, and later expanders favored CD4+. Some clones that responded were present in memory (sampled pre-infection), which suggests cross-reactive memory joined. Still unconfirmed is whether the second-wave clones peaking on day 37 recognized SARS-CoV-2.

MiXCR, applied by TCRdb to the 5' RACE reads, yields one record per CDR3 protein. The data hold 240,000 or so distinct CDR3 sequences, with 8% to 9.5% observed a single time. There are a few counts of this clonotype. Its antigen is still unknown. The CDR3 sequence is 14 residues long. The junction had 5 bases not matched to a gene; V was cut back by 4 bases and J by 6 bases. From germline, CDR1 is SGHRS and CDR2 YFSETQ. The sequence came from a man younger than 35 who had mild COVID-19 (a few samples of this study predate the infection). Cell type and time point are not known. Material: PBMCs or a T cell subset sorted from them (not recorded which). The chain couples TRBV5-1 to TRBJ1-4; 8 bases fit TRBD1. The CDR3 sequence is CASSRQGRDEKLFF. CDR3 DNA sequence: TGCGCCAGCAGCCGACAGGGGAGAGATGAAAAACTGTTTTTT.